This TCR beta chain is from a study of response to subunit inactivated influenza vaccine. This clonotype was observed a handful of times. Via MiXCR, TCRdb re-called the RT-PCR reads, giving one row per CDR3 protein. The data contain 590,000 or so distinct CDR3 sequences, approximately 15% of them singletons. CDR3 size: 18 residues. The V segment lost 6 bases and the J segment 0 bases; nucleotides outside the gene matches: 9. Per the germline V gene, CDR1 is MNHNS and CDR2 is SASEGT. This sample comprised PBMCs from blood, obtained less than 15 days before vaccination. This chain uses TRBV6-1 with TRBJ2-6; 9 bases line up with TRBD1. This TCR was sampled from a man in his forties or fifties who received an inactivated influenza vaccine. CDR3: CASSRGQGFSSGANVLTF. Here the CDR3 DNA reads TGTGCCAGCAGCCGGGGACAGGGCTTTAGCTCTGGGGCCAACGTCCTGACTTTC.